Following are 16 T cell receptor beta chains from one sample sequenced in a study of vaccination and CD4 T cells after COVID-19. Treatment noted: roughly ten-day PBMC culture with coronavirus spike peptide pools or control peptides (ViraFEST assay). Oncomine TCR Beta short-read sequencing was applied to DNA from cultured CD4+ T cells. Via MiXCR, TCRdb re-called the PCR reads, giving one row per CDR3 protein. The sample contains approximately 16,000 distinct CDR3 sequences, 30% to 35% of which appear only once. Their recognized antigens are unknown. Sequencing was performed on cultured CD4+ T cells from blood. Receptors were obtained from a human donor with COVID-19.

The chain links TRBV7-8 to TRBJ2-1; 9 bases fit TRBD1. Germline lookup yields CDR1 SGHVS and CDR2 FQNEAQ. The V segment lost 3 bases and the J segment 2 bases; nucleotides outside the gene matches: 8. The CDR3 runs to 17 residues. CDR3 sequence reads: CASSFQDRGPPYNEQFF. CDR3 bases: TGTGCCAGCAGCTTCCAGGACAGGGGCCCGCCCTACAATGAGCAGTTCTTC.

This clonotype turned up a few times. The V call is TRBV7-9, the J call TRBJ2-7; maybe TRBD1 (6 bases). Looked up from germline, CDR1 is SEHNR and CDR2 is FQNEAQ (reference sequence). V gave up 4 bases and J gave up 4 bases, with 11 bases separating them. The CDR3 extends over 13 amino acids. This CDR3 reads CASSYGQLYEQYF. DNA for the CDR3: TGTGCCAGCAGCTACGGACAGTTGTACGAGCAGTACTTC.

This clonotype came up a few times. The chain recombines TRBV5-5 with TRBJ1-2; 7 nucleotides line up with TRBD1. The V and J ends lost 7 bases and 4 bases, in that order; junction bases with no gene match: 13. Germline values: CDR1 SGHKS, CDR2 YYEKEE (reference sequence). This CDR3 spans 15 amino acids. CDR3 in amino acids: CASGPTGESPYGYTF. In DNA, the CDR3 is TGTGCCAGCGGGCCTACAGGGGAAAGCCCCTATGGCTACACCTTC.

J is TRBJ2-3 and V is TRBV7-9, with unresolved D. Trimming removed 8 bases at V and 6 bases at J, with 15 bases between. This CDR3 has 13 amino acids. Per germline, CDR1 SEHNR and CDR2 FQNEAQ (reference sequence). DNA of the CDR3: TGTGCCAGCCTCTCCTTCGTGTCTGATACGCAGTATTTT. Its protein product is CASLSFVSDTQYF.

The V gene is TRBV11-3, the J gene TRBJ1-1; D gene unclear. The CDR3 spans 13 residues. The germline CDR1 and CDR2 sequences are SGHNT and YENEEA. V lost 2 bases, J lost 1 base, and 5 bases lay in between. In nucleotides, the CDR3 is TGTGCCAGCAGCTTAAACCAGAACACTGAAGCTTTCTTT. Encoded protein: CASSLNQNTEAFF.

V is TRBV4-2 and J is TRBJ2-7, with 10 bases that match TRBD1. V was clipped by 3 bases and J by 6 bases; unmatched bases: 17. The CDR3 covers 18 residues. The V gene's germline CDR1 is LGHNA and CDR2 YNFKEQ. DNA for the CDR3: TGTGCCAGCAGCCAGCACAATGGGCTGGGGGACAGGGGAACCGAGCAGTACTTC. Translating it yields CASSQHNGLGDRGTEQYF.

The chain carries TRBV6-2 or TRBV6-3 and TRBJ2-2; no reliable D call. CDR1 and CDR2 from the germline V gene are MNHEY and SVGEGT. Trimming took 0 bases from V and 7 from J, leaving 9 bases between them. There are 14 residues in the CDR3. The chain's CDR3 is CASSYSRYDGELFF. The CDR3 DNA follows: TGTGCCAGCAGTTACTCTCGGTACGACGGGGAGCTGTTTTTT.

The gene calls are TRBV11-3 and TRBJ2-5, with D perhaps TRBD2 (6 bases). The V gene lost 1 base and the J gene lost 0 bases, with 9 bases spanning the gap. The CDR3 consists of 15 residues. Germline loops: CDR1 SGHNT, CDR2 YENEEA. As DNA, the CDR3 is TGTGCCAGCAGCTTAGTTACTAGCAACCAAGAGACCCAGTACTTC. It yields the protein CASSLVTSNQETQYF.

The CDR3 nucleotides are TGCGCCAGCAGCTTGCAGGGGGCGGGTCAGCCCCAGCATTTT. Translated: CASSLQGAGQPQHF. This rearrangement joins TRBV5-1 to TRBJ1-5; 8 bases are a match to TRBD1. V gave up 1 base and J gave up 6 bases; unmatched junction bases: 3. The germline V gene encodes CDR1 SGHRS and CDR2 YFSETQ. The CDR3 is 14 residues long.

This clonotype was seen only a few times. V gene TRBV28 combines with J gene TRBJ1-5; maybe TRBD1 (5 bases). The CDR3 spans 16 residues. Germline values: CDR1 MDHEN, CDR2 SYDVKM. The germline V and J ends were trimmed by 10 bases and 0 bases, with 19 bases remaining between them. CDR3: CATLGDVVTSNQPQHF. CDR3 sequence (DNA): TGTGCCACCCTGGGGGACGTGGTTACTAGCAATCAGCCCCAGCATTTT.

The chain is built from TRBV7-3 and TRBJ2-3, with TRBD2 matching 8 bases. Germline assignment: CDR1 SGHTA and CDR2 FQGTGA. The length of the CDR3 is 14 residues. V shed 5 bases and J 5 bases; nucleotides not matched to a gene: 6. The CDR3 is CASSTGGGLDTQYF. As DNA, the CDR3 is TGTGCCAGCAGCACGGGGGGGGGATTAGATACGCAGTATTTT.

This clonotype was counted only a few times. V is TRBV7-2 and J is TRBJ2-7, with 8 bases that match TRBD2. With V trimmed by 3 bases and J by 4 bases, 11 bases remained unmatched. Per germline, CDR1 SGHTA and CDR2 FQGNSA. The CDR3 is 16 residues long. CDR3 bases: TGTGCCAGCAGCTTTATTATAGGCGGGGGGCCATACGAGCAGTACTTC. Translation: CASSFIIGGGPYEQYF.

The gene calls are TRBV7-2 and TRBJ2-2; 8 bases align to TRBD2. The ends lost 0 bases at V and 6 bases at J; junction bases unmatched: 3. The germline V gene encodes CDR1 SGHTA and CDR2 FQGNSA. The CDR3 is 15 amino acids. CDR3 in DNA: TGTGCCAGCAGCTTAGCTAGCGGGGTCGCCGGGGAGCTGTTTTTT. Its translation is CASSLASGVAGELFF.

The table lists this clonotype with a few counts. The chain is built from TRBV25-1 and TRBJ2-3; 10 bases agree with TRBD2. Germline CDR1 MGHDK, CDR2 SYGVNS. The CDR3 runs to 15 residues. V shed 4 bases and J 1 base; nucleotides not matched to a gene: 2. The CDR3 loop reads CASSASGGRTDTQYF. CDR3 DNA sequence: TGTGCCAGCAGTGCTAGCGGGGGACGCACAGATACGCAGTATTTT.

In this sample, this clonotype is medium-sized (0.01 to 0.1%). The chain is built from TRBV20-1 and TRBJ1-5; tentatively, D is TRBD1 (5 bases). This CDR3 has 16 residues. Germline V CDR1 and CDR2: DFQATT, SNEGSKA (reference sequence). Deletions cut 5 bases from V and 3 bases from J, with 20 bases between. CDR3 residues: CSAGAVSGRANQPQHF. The CDR3 DNA sequence: TGCAGTGCTGGGGCGGTCAGTGGCAGGGCCAATCAGCCCCAGCATTTT.

This rearrangement joins TRBV20-1 to TRBJ1-1; D unclear. The germline V gene encodes CDR1 DFQATT and CDR2 SNEGSKA (reference sequence). This CDR3 has 12 amino acids. The V end was cut by 7 bases, the J end by 1 base, with 10 bases between. Written as DNA, the CDR3 is TGCAGTGTCAGATCAGGGAACACTGAAGCTTTCTTT. As protein: CSVRSGNTEAFF.